The clone carrying this T cell receptor (beta chain) has ten or more counts. The antigen is undetermined. The record originates from a study of T cells after yellow fever vaccination. Whole-study results and caveats: Subsequent booster samples again held most clones from primary vaccination (roughly 95% CD4, 85% to 90% CD8). Contaminating bulk clonotypes could be abundant in FACS-sorted repertoires.

V lost 6 bases and J 6 bases, leaving 12 bases between the germline ends. Germline V lookup: CDR1 MNHEY, CDR2 SVGAGI. This CDR3 contains 13 residues. MiXCR was run by TCRdb on the 5' RACE reads, yielding one entry per CDR3 protein. The table has 170,000 or so distinct CDR3 sequences, roughly 6.4% seen once. The TCR sequence derives from a young man who received the YFV17D yellow fever vaccine. The V gene is TRBV6-5, the J gene TRBJ2-1; possibly TRBD2 for D (5 bases). The material sequenced was CD4+ T cells sorted from PBMCs, taken on the day of the first yellow fever vaccination. CDR3: CASRYVGGNEQFF. The CDR3 bases are TGTGCCAGCAGATATGTTGGAGGCAATGAGCAGTTCTTC.